A single sample gave rise to the 21 T cell receptor beta chains below, sequenced in a study of monozygotic twins with inflammatory bowel disease. Following a re-call of the 5' RACE reads, TCRdb has one entry per CDR3 protein and lacks DNA. The sample holds about 210,000 distinct CDR3 sequences. Sequencing used blood. The receptors originated from a human donor with ulcerative colitis or Crohn's disease, or a healthy co-twin of an affected twin (not recorded which).

The gene calls are TRBV20-1 and TRBJ2-1. Germline CDR1 and CDR2: DFQATT and SNEGSKA (reference sequence). The CDR3 length is 12 residues. The CDR3 reads CSARPAFDEQFF.

The V and J genes are TRBV12-3 or TRBV12-4 and TRBJ1-6; TCRdb's D call of TRBD1 is untestable without DNA. The CDR3 is 15 residues long. The CDR3 sequence: CASSLGAKTNSPLHF.

J is TRBJ2-2 and V is TRBV7-3; TCRdb lists TRBD2, though no DNA is available to test this call. The germline CDR1 and CDR2 sequences are SGHTA and FQGTGA. This CDR3 has 15 amino acids. The CDR3 spells CASSLTGLHTGELFF.

This sequence joins TRBV10-3 and TRBJ2-6; absent DNA, TCRdb's TRBD2 call cannot be checked. CDR1 and CDR2 from the germline V gene are ENHRY and SYGVKD. The CDR3 length is 15 residues. CDR3 loop: CAISQGLSGANVLTF.

The chain has TRBV7-2 and TRBJ2-1; without DNA, the TCRdb call of TRBD2 cannot be checked. Germline assignment: CDR1 SGHTA and CDR2 FQGNSA. This CDR3 has 17 amino acids. This CDR3 is CAGSLASGGAGYNEQFF.

The chain joins TRBV6-2 or TRBV6-3 to TRBJ1-5. Germline V CDR1 and CDR2: MNHEY, SVGEGT. The CDR3 runs to 14 residues. The CDR3: CASSYGGGDQPQHF.

V usage is TRBV7-2 and J usage is TRBJ2-1. The CDR3 is 15 residues long. Germline assignment: CDR1 SGHTA and CDR2 FQGNSA. This CDR3 is CASSVTGTSYNEQFF. The variable domain in full, with the rest retrieved from reference TRBV7-2 and TRBJ2-1, is GAGVSQSPSNKVTEKGKDVELRCDPISGHTALYWYRQSLGQGLEFLIYFQGNSAPDKSGLPSDRFSAERTGGSVSTLTIQRTQQEDSAVYLCASSVTGTSYNEQFFGPGTRLTVL.

The V gene is TRBV5-1, the J gene TRBJ1-1; absent DNA, TCRdb's TRBD1 call cannot be checked. The CDR3 has 16 residues. Germline V lookup: CDR1 SGHRS, CDR2 YFSETQ. CDR3 region: CASSLSATGVNTEAFF.

The chain carries TRBV12-3 or TRBV12-4 and TRBJ2-1; TCRdb's assignment of TRBD2 cannot be checked, as there is no DNA. The length of the CDR3 is 16 residues. The CDR3 protein is CASSPFSGIRYNEQFF.

This rearrangement joins TRBV11-2 to TRBJ2-1; TCRdb gives TRBD1 as the D gene, but with no DNA this cannot be confirmed. The length of the CDR3 is 16 residues. CDR1 and CDR2 (germline): SGHAT, FQNNGV. This CDR3 is CASSLGGTGGYNEQFF. Together with reference TRBV11-2 and TRBJ2-1, the CDR3 gives the full variable domain: EAGVAQSPRYKIIEKRQSVAFWCNPISGHATLYWYQQILGQGPKLLIQFQNNGVVDDSQLPKDRFSAERLKGVDSTLKIQPAKLEDSAVYLCASSLGGTGGYNEQFFGPGTRLTVL.

The chain couples TRBV12-3 or TRBV12-4 to TRBJ1-2; absent DNA, TCRdb's TRBD1 call cannot be checked. The CDR3 runs 14 residues. This CDR3 reads CASSFEPRLYGYTF.

The chain is built from TRBV4-2 and TRBJ1-1. CDR1 is LGHNA, CDR2 YNFKEQ, per germline. The CDR3 extends over 14 amino acids. CDR3 residues: CASSQDWGNTEAFF.

The CDR3 sequence: CASTTDRNSPLHF. The chain recombines TRBV12-3 or TRBV12-4 with TRBJ1-6; the D call from TCRdb, TRBD1, cannot be confirmed without DNA. The CDR3 spans 13 residues.

V usage is TRBV6-1 and J usage is TRBJ2-3; the D call of TRBD1 rests on TCRdb alone, since no DNA is present to check it. The CDR3 length is 15 residues. Germline V lookup: CDR1 MNHNS, CDR2 SASEGT. The CDR3: CASSVGTGGTDTQYF.

The genes are TRBV12-3 or TRBV12-4 and TRBJ2-7; as DNA is missing, the TRBD1 call by TCRdb cannot be tested. This CDR3 comprises 15 residues. The CDR3 loop is CASTAGQLLSYEQYF.

The chain links TRBV10-3 to TRBJ2-1. CDR3 length: 15 amino acids. From germline, CDR1 is ENHRY and CDR2 SYGVKD. The CDR3 region is CAISGAQSSYNEQFF.

The chain uses TRBV7-2 and TRBJ2-1. CDR3 size: 15 residues. CDR1 is SGHTA and CDR2 is FQGNSA in the germline V gene. This chain's CDR3 is CASSLVRVGNNEQFF. Filled out from reference TRBV7-2 and TRBJ2-1, the complete variable domain reads GAGVSQSPSNKVTEKGKDVELRCDPISGHTALYWYRQSLGQGLEFLIYFQGNSAPDKSGLPSDRFSAERTGGSVSTLTIQRTQQEDSAVYLCASSLVRVGNNEQFFGPGTRLTVL.

The chain uses TRBV19 and TRBJ1-4; TCRdb's assignment of TRBD1 cannot be checked, as there is no DNA. This CDR3 has 16 residues. In germline, CDR1 is LNHDA, CDR2 SQIVND (reference sequence). The CDR3 region is CASGLQGVATNEKLFF.

This rearrangement joins TRBV12-3 or TRBV12-4 to TRBJ1-1; checking the TCRdb D call of TRBD1 is not possible without DNA. The CDR3 is 20 amino acids. CDR3 in amino acids: CASSLAILVTVSGVGTEAFF.

The rearrangement uses TRBV18 and TRBJ1-2. Germline V gives CDR1 KGHSH, CDR2 LQKENI. The CDR3 contains 17 residues. CDR3: CASSPRDGLEANYGYTF. Full variable domain (rest looked up from reference TRBV18 and TRBJ1-2): NAGVMQNPRHLVRRRGQEARLRCSPMKGHSHVYWYRQLPEEGLKFMVYLQKENIIDESGMPKERFSAEFPKEGPSILRIQQVVRGDSAAYFCASSPRDGLEANYGYTFGSGTRLTVV.

This chain links TRBV5-5 with TRBJ1-6; checking the TCRdb D call of TRBD1 is not possible without DNA. The CDR3 runs 17 residues. CDR1 is SGHKS, CDR2 YYEKEE, per germline (reference sequence). The CDR3 region is CASSHRPGAAHNSPLHF.